One and the same sample provided the 20 T cell receptor beta chains below, sequenced in a study of blood T cell repertoires in COVID-19. Clones were sequenced by immunoSEQ multiplex PCR, and TCRdb holds only the in-frame ones, with some missing. The sample holds tens of thousands of clones, around 77% seen once. The sequenced sample was peripheral blood. These receptors came from a man between 65 and 80 years old with COVID-19, enrolled during active disease.

This sequence joins TRBV28 and TRBJ2-3, with D possibly TRBD2 on 6 matching bases. Trimming shortened V by 2 bases and J by 5 bases, and 8 bases separated the two germline ends. The V gene's germline CDR1 is MDHEN and CDR2 SYDVKM. The CDR3 extends over 13 amino acids. This chain's CDR3 is CASSLLARDTQYF. CDR3 bases: TGTGCCAGCAGTTTACTAGCGAGAGATACGCAGTATTTT.

This sequence joins TRBV5-1 and TRBJ2-7; tentatively, D is TRBD2 (6 bases). The CDR3 has 16 residues. V was cut by 5 bases and J by 3 bases, with 21 bases left in between. Germline values: CDR1 SGHRS, CDR2 YFSETQ. This CDR3 is CASSTGTPYDYYEQYF. The DNA of the CDR3 is TGCGCCAGCAGTACCGGGACTCCCTACGACTACTACGAGCAGTACTTC.

The chain is built from TRBV11-3 and TRBJ2-1; D not resolved. Per germline, CDR1 SGHNT and CDR2 YENEEA. The CDR3 has 13 amino acids. V lost 0 bases, J lost 15 bases, and 15 bases lay in between. In nucleotides, the CDR3 is TGTGCCAGCAGCTTAGATGCCTACAGCCCAGGGTTCTTC. Its translation is CASSLDAYSPGFF.

The chain uses TRBV7-3 and TRBJ2-1; D is perhaps TRBD2 (6 bases). The germline CDR1 and CDR2 sequences are SGHTA and FQGTGA. CDR3 length: 15 residues. Deletions cut 3 bases from V and 4 bases from J, with 13 bases between. The CDR3 DNA sequence: TGTGCCAGCAGCTTTGGAGGGTACCAATACAATGAGCAGTTCTTC. As protein: CASSFGGYQYNEQFF.

The chain employs TRBV9 and TRBJ2-1; 11 nucleotides match TRBD2. V dropped 2 bases and J dropped 6; count of bases not matched to a gene: 1. Per germline, CDR1 SGDLS and CDR2 YYNGEE. The CDR3 has 14 amino acids. This CDR3 is CASSVSGRANEQFF. The CDR3 DNA reads TGTGCCAGCAGCGTTAGCGGGAGGGCCAATGAGCAGTTCTTC.

The chain carries TRBV28 and TRBJ1-2; possibly TRBD1 for D (5 bases). CDR1 MDHEN and CDR2 SYDVKM come from the germline V gene. V gave up 3 bases and J gave up 2 bases, with 7 bases separating them. CDR3 length: 13 amino acids. The CDR3 bases are TGTGCCAGCAGTTTGGACAAGAACTATGGCTACACCTTC. Protein product: CASSLDKNYGYTF.

This chain joins TRBV9 and TRBJ2-1; 9 bases fit TRBD2. V was pared by 5 bases and J by 5 bases, with 8 bases of the junction left unmatched. The CDR3 loop spans 15 amino acids. Germline V gene lookup returns CDR1 SGDLS and CDR2 YYNGEE. The CDR3 DNA follows: TGTGCCAGCAGGTTCGGAGCGGGAGGCCACAATGAGCAGTTCTTC. It specifies CASRFGAGGHNEQFF.

The chain links TRBV20-1 to TRBJ1-2; 7 bases match TRBD1. This CDR3 comprises 15 residues. Per germline, CDR1 DFQATT and CDR2 SNEGSKA (reference sequence). The V segment lost 3 bases and the J segment 3 bases; nucleotides outside the gene matches: 10. Here the CDR3 reads CSASDPTGYYYGYTF. The CDR3 region has the DNA TGCAGTGCTAGTGACCCGACAGGGTATTACTATGGCTACACCTTC.

The chain carries TRBV14 and TRBJ1-1, with TRBD1 matching 7 bases. This CDR3 is 16 amino acids long. V shed 0 bases and J 2 bases; nucleotides not matched to a gene: 6. From germline, CDR1 is SGHDN and CDR2 FVKESK. The CDR3 loop reads CASSQDHGTANTEAFF. CDR3 coding DNA: TGTGCCAGCAGCCAAGACCATGGGACAGCCAACACTGAAGCTTTCTTT.

This clone was seen a few times. The chain employs TRBV5-4 and TRBJ1-4; TRBD1 agrees at 7 bases. Germline trimming cut 2 bases from V and 0 bases from J; bases unmatched to any gene: 4. This CDR3 contains 16 residues. In germline, CDR1 is SGHNT, CDR2 YYREEE (reference sequence). Here the CDR3 DNA reads TGTGCCAGCAGCTTAGGGGGCAGTTCAACTAATGAAAAACTGTTTTTT. Translating gives CASSLGGSSTNEKLFF.

The rearrangement links TRBV6-6 to TRBJ1-6; possibly TRBD1 for D (6 bases). With 5 bases removed from V and 13 bases from J, the gap between germline ends came to 9 bases. CDR1 MNHNY and CDR2 SVGAGI come from the germline V gene (reference sequence). CDR3 length: 11 amino acids. CDR3 DNA sequence: TGTGCCAGCAGTACTGGGGGCCCCCTCCACTTT. This encodes CASSTGGPLHF.

This chain uses TRBV24-1 with TRBJ2-3; TRBD2 matches 10 bases. The germline gives CDR1 KGHDR, CDR2 SFDVKD. The CDR3 spans 16 residues. Trimming took 4 bases from V and 3 from J; bases not matched to a gene: 6. The CDR3 sequence: CATSDGTSVTTDTQYF. In nucleotides, the CDR3 is TGTGCCACCAGTGACGGGACTAGCGTGACTACAGATACGCAGTATTTT.

CDR3 DNA: TGTGCCAGCAGTGAAGGGACTGAAGCCTACGAGCAGTACTTC. This sequence encodes CASSEGTEAYEQYF. V usage is TRBV2 and J usage is TRBJ2-7, with D possibly being TRBD2 (5 bases). The CDR3 extends over 14 amino acids. CDR1 SNHLY and CDR2 FYNNEI come from the germline V gene. V lost 1 base and J 2 bases, leaving 9 bases between the germline ends.

The V call is TRBV3-1 (or the pseudogene TRBV3-2), the J call TRBJ1-1, with D possibly being TRBD1 (6 bases). Trimming pared 1 base from V and 3 bases from J, leaving 9 bases between. The CDR3 is 14 residues long. CDR1 LGHDT and CDR2 YNNKEL come from the germline V gene (reference sequence). DNA of the CDR3: TGTGCCAGCAGCCAAGCGGCAGGGGACACTGAAGCTTTCTTT. It encodes CASSQAAGDTEAFF.

By sample fraction, this clone is medium-sized (0.01 to 0.1%). The CDR3 sequence is CASSPRGASYEQYF. In nucleotides, the CDR3 is TGTGCCAGCAGTCCTCGGGGGGCCTCCTACGAGCAGTACTTC. The V and J genes are TRBV6-5 and TRBJ2-7, with D possibly being TRBD2 (7 bases). Germline V CDR1 and CDR2: MNHEY, SVGAGI. With 5 bases removed from V and 0 bases from J, the gap between germline ends came to 11 bases. The CDR3 has 14 amino acids.

The V call is TRBV4-1, the J call TRBJ2-1; D might be TRBD2 (5 bases). Looked up from germline, CDR1 is MGHRA and CDR2 is YSYEKL. The CDR3 length is 16 residues. V was cut by 4 bases and J by 1 base, with 14 bases left in between. CDR3 sequence (DNA): TGCGCCAGCAGCCGGGGAGCGGCTGCTTCCTACAATGAGCAGTTCTTC. Encoded protein: CASSRGAAASYNEQFF.

The chain employs TRBV19 and TRBJ1-6; TRBD1 matches at 7 bases. This CDR3 contains 15 residues. Germline trimming cut 6 bases from V and 0 bases from J; bases unmatched to any gene: 2. Germline-derived CDR1 and CDR2 are LNHDA and SQIVND (reference sequence). The CDR3 nucleotides are TGTGCCAGTAGGGACAGGAGCTCCTATAATTCACCCCTCCACTTT. This sequence encodes CASRDRSSYNSPLHF. The variable domain in full, with the rest retrieved from reference TRBV19 and TRBJ1-6, is DGGITQSPKYLFRKEGQNVTLSCEQNLNHDAMYWYRQDPGQGLRLIYYSQIVNDFQKGDIAEGYSVSREKKESFPLTVTSAQKNPTAFYLCASRDRSSYNSPLHFGNGTRLTVT.

The J gene is TRBJ1-2, the V gene TRBV10-3, with D possibly being TRBD1 (5 bases). This CDR3 has 16 amino acids. The V and J ends lost 4 bases and 2 bases respectively, with 17 bases between them. The germline gives CDR1 ENHRY, CDR2 SYGVKD. CDR3 sequence reads: CAISGLRGRTNYGYTF. The CDR3 coding sequence is TGTGCCATCAGTGGCTTACGGGGGAGGACCAACTATGGCTACACCTTC.

This rearrangement joins TRBV24-1 to TRBJ2-2; 7 positions match TRBD2. Germline V CDR1 and CDR2: KGHDR, SFDVKD. V was clipped by 12 bases and J by 7 bases; unmatched bases: 13. The CDR3 is 14 residues long. The CDR3 DNA follows: TGTGCCTCCTCCGTCGCGGGAGAAGTCGGGGAGCTGTTTTTT. It translates to CASSVAGEVGELFF.

The V and J genes are TRBV7-9 and TRBJ1-2; 10 bases are shared with TRBD1. V was clipped by 6 bases and J by 3 bases; unmatched bases: 4. CDR3 size: 14 residues. CDR1 and CDR2 (germline): SEHNR, FQNEAQ (reference sequence). CDR3 nucleotide sequence: TGTGCCAGCAGTCCCGGGACAGGGGACTATGGCTACACCTTC. Its protein product is CASSPGTGDYGYTF.